This TCR beta chain came from a study of beta chain features in type 1 diabetes. Across the study: Cell yields, gender and age were similar in healthy donors and patients.

Expressed TCRB transcripts got sequenced, as all isolated RNA was reverse transcribed. Read counts averaged roughly 3.7 million for samples of naive, central memory and regulatory T cells. TCRdb's table, derived via immunoSEQ multiplex PCR, lists solely in-frame clones and lacks some. The sample carries about 700,000 clones, 10% to 15% recorded once. Based on CD45RO/CCR7/CD25/CD127/CD95/CD27, CD4+ regulatory, stem cell-like memory, naive and central memory cells were sorted. This clone was detected a few times. Its antigen remains unidentified. Germline lookup yields CDR1 MNHEY and CDR2 SVGAGI. After removal of 5 bases from V and 8 bases from J, the junction contained 8 bases not matched to a gene. The CDR3 is 15 residues long. General study findings and limits: TCRB CDR3 length was moderately but significantly reduced in all four CD4+ subsets of Type 1 diabetes patients. Since sequencing was performed on cDNA, cells with high TCR expression could be over-represented.

This sequence originates from a man aged 18-30 years with type 1 diabetes. The V and J genes are TRBV6-5 and TRBJ1-4, with TRBD1 identical over 10 bases. The specimen was naive CD4+ T cells from blood. The CDR3 DNA reads TGTGCCAGCAGTACCAGGACAGGGGGAAGAGAAAAACTGTTTTTT. Protein: CASSTRTGGREKLFF.